This TCR beta chain derives from a study of control samples from healthy donors and cancer patients. Sequencing was performed with immunoSEQ multiplex PCR; in TCRdb, only in-frame clones are kept and a portion is missing. The sample holds roughly 160,000 clones, around 94% seen once. The length of the CDR3 is 16 residues. V lost 7 bases and J 2 bases, leaving 18 bases between the germline ends. The sequenced material came from PBMCs. The receptor comes from a man in his sixties with colorectal cancer. The rearrangement links TRBV23-1 to TRBJ1-5, with D tentatively TRBD1 (6 bases). TRBV23-1 belongs to the ORF category, with a function that is uncertain. CDR3 protein: CASILTGTVGNQPQHF. Written as DNA, the CDR3 is TGCGCCAGCATTCTCACAGGGACGGTGGGCAATCAGCCCCAGCATTTT.